This is a list of T cell receptor beta chains from one sample in a study of read filtering for tumor transcriptome and immune sequencing. TCRdb independently ran MiXCR on the reads; one entry per CDR3 protein. The sample lists around 26,000 distinct CDR3 sequences; over 13% were seen once. The sequenced sample consisted of a population of CD138-negative cells sorted from bone marrow. Receptors were obtained from a donor at least 40 years old with multiple myeloma. Each CDR3 is given with its conserved first and last residue. A D gene is named only where the DNA matches it firmly. The listing skips clone size in some rows; elsewhere it reads once, few, many or a size class.

CDR3nt: TGCAGCCCGGTTGGAGGGATAACTGAAGCTTTCTTT; CDR3aa: CSPVGGITEAFF; len: 12; j_gene: TRBJ1-1; abundance: many; d_gene: -; v_gene: TRBV29-1
CDR3nt: TGTGCCAGCAGCTCCCTGAGGACTTCCCGCATGAACACTGAAGCTTTCTTT; CDR3aa: CASSSLRTSRMNTEAFF; len: 17; j_gene: TRBJ1-1; abundance: many; d_gene: -; v_gene: TRBV11-3
CDR3nt: TGTGCCACCAGTGATCCCGGGACAGGGAACACCGGGGAGCTGTTTTTT; CDR3aa: CATSDPGTGNTGELFF; len: 16; j_gene: TRBJ2-2; abundance: many; d_gene: TRBD1; v_gene: TRBV24-1
CDR3nt: TGTGCCATCAGTGAGTCAGATACGCAGTATTTT; CDR3aa: CAISESDTQYF; len: 11; j_gene: TRBJ2-3; abundance: many; d_gene: -; v_gene: TRBV10-3
CDR3nt: TGTGCCAGCAGTGAGGGGGTAATGAACCTCGGCCAAGAGACCCAGTACTTC; CDR3aa: CASSEGVMNLGQETQYF; len: 17; j_gene: TRBJ2-5; abundance: many; d_gene: -; v_gene: TRBV2
CDR3nt: TGCAGTGCTCTGGCAGGGTGGGGCTACGAGCAGTACTTC; CDR3aa: CSALAGWGYEQYF; len: 13; j_gene: TRBJ2-7; abundance: many; d_gene: -; v_gene: TRBV20-1
CDR3nt: TGTGCCAGCAGTTCCCCAGGGGCGGGAGGGAGAAATGAGCAGTTCTTC; CDR3aa: CASSSPGAGGRNEQFF; len: 16; j_gene: TRBJ2-1; abundance: once; d_gene: TRBD2; v_gene: TRBV28
CDR3nt: TGTGCCAGCAGCCTAGACAGGGACGGGGGTGAAAAACTGTTTTTT; CDR3aa: CASSLDRDGGEKLFF; len: 15; j_gene: TRBJ1-4; abundance: many; d_gene: TRBD1; v_gene: TRBV12-3/TRBV12-4
CDR3nt: TGTGCCAGCGGACTAGCGGGAAAAGGACCTTGGGCAGATACGCAGTATTTT; CDR3aa: CASGLAGKGPWADTQYF; len: 17; j_gene: TRBJ2-3; abundance: many; d_gene: TRBD2; v_gene: TRBV14
CDR3nt: TGCGCCAGCAGGGTCACTAGCGGCTCATCCTACAATGAGCAGTTCTTC; CDR3aa: CASRVTSGSSYNEQFF; len: 16; j_gene: TRBJ2-1; abundance: many; d_gene: TRBD2; v_gene: TRBV5-1
CDR3nt: TGTGCCAGCAGTATACAGGGCTACGAGCAGTACTTC; CDR3aa: CASSIQGYEQYF; len: 12; j_gene: TRBJ2-7; abundance: many; d_gene: -; v_gene: TRBV28
CDR3nt: TGTGCCAGCAGTAAGCAGGCGGGAGAAGAATATTTT; CDR3aa: CASSKQAGEEYF; len: 12; j_gene: TRBJ2-3; abundance: many; d_gene: TRBD2; v_gene: TRBV12-3/TRBV12-4
CDR3nt: TGTTTTCCGAGACAGCCTAACACCGGGGAGCTGTTTTTT; CDR3aa: CFPRQPNTGELFF; len: 13; j_gene: TRBJ2-2; abundance: many; d_gene: -; v_gene: TRBV12-3/TRBV12-4
CDR3nt: TGTGCCAGCAGTTACTCCTCCGGGGGCGGGAGGGCCTACGAGCAGTACTTC; CDR3aa: CASSYSSGGGRAYEQYF; len: 17; j_gene: TRBJ2-7; abundance: many; d_gene: TRBD2; v_gene: TRBV6-5
CDR3nt: TGTGCCAGTCAAATCAGGTCTCAGGGCGGGACTGAAGCTTTCTTT; CDR3aa: CASQIRSQGGTEAFF; len: 15; j_gene: TRBJ1-1; abundance: many; d_gene: -; v_gene: TRBV2
CDR3nt: TGTGCCAGTAGTACTAACACCGGGGAGCTGTTTTTT; CDR3aa: CASSTNTGELFF; len: 12; j_gene: TRBJ2-2; abundance: many; d_gene: -; v_gene: TRBV19
CDR3nt: TGTGCTAGCAGCTTATACCTCCCAGGACAAAGCACCGGGGAGCTGTTTTTT; CDR3aa: CASSLYLPGQSTGELFF; len: 17; j_gene: TRBJ2-2; abundance: many; d_gene: -; v_gene: TRBV7-7
CDR3nt: TGTGCCAGTACGGGGACAGGGCTAGCCAAAAACATTCAGTACTTC; CDR3aa: CASTGTGLAKNIQYF; len: 15; j_gene: TRBJ2-4; abundance: many; d_gene: TRBD1; v_gene: TRBV19
CDR3nt: TGTGCCAGCAGCTTCGGGACAGGGAGCTACGAGCAGTACTTC; CDR3aa: CASSFGTGSYEQYF; len: 14; j_gene: TRBJ2-7; abundance: many; d_gene: TRBD1; v_gene: TRBV9
CDR3nt: TGTGCCAGCAGCTCCTCGGGTCCTAGGGGGGCCAACGTCCTGACTTTC; CDR3aa: CASSSSGPRGANVLTF; len: 16; j_gene: TRBJ2-6; abundance: many; d_gene: -; v_gene: TRBV11-2
CDR3nt: TGTGCCAGCAGCCTCGGGGGGGCCCTCACTGAAGCTTTCTTT; CDR3aa: CASSLGGALTEAFF; len: 14; j_gene: TRBJ1-1; abundance: many; d_gene: -; v_gene: TRBV11-2
CDR3nt: TGCAGCGTTGAAGATCGAGGGGCAGGGGGGAACTATGGCTACACCTTC; CDR3aa: CSVEDRGAGGNYGYTF; len: 16; j_gene: TRBJ1-2; abundance: many; d_gene: TRBD1; v_gene: TRBV29-1
CDR3nt: TGCAGTGCCCTAATACCGGGACTAGCGGCCTACAATGAGCAGTTCTTC; CDR3aa: CSALIPGLAAYNEQFF; len: 16; j_gene: TRBJ2-1; abundance: many; d_gene: TRBD2; v_gene: TRBV20-1
CDR3nt: TGTGCCAGCAGTTTGGGCCGGGGATCGGGCAATCAGCCCCAGCATTTT; CDR3aa: CASSLGRGSGNQPQHF; len: 16; j_gene: TRBJ1-5; abundance: many; d_gene: -; v_gene: TRBV12-3/TRBV12-4
CDR3nt: TGCAGTGCACCGAGGGACAGATCGAACACCGGGGAGCTGTTTTTT; CDR3aa: CSAPRDRSNTGELFF; len: 15; j_gene: TRBJ2-2; abundance: few; d_gene: TRBD1; v_gene: TRBV20-1
CDR3nt: TGCGCCAGCAGCTACCGGGGACGGACTAGAGGGAGAGAAGGGGAACTTGGGGCCAACGTCCTGACTTTC; CDR3aa: CASSYRGRTRGREGELGANVLTF; len: 23; j_gene: TRBJ2-6; abundance: many; d_gene: TRBD2; v_gene: TRBV5-1
CDR3nt: TGCAGCGTGACCGGGGTTACGAACACTGAAGCTTTCTTT; CDR3aa: CSVTGVTNTEAFF; len: 13; j_gene: TRBJ1-1; abundance: many; d_gene: -; v_gene: TRBV29-1
CDR3nt: TGCAGCGTTGCCATTGTCTCTGGAAACACCATATATTTT; CDR3aa: CSVAIVSGNTIYF; len: 13; j_gene: TRBJ1-3; abundance: many; d_gene: -; v_gene: TRBV29-1
CDR3nt: TGCGCCAGCAGTCAATCAACCCGGACAGGCAGCTACAATGAGCAGTTCTTC; CDR3aa: CASSQSTRTGSYNEQFF; len: 17; j_gene: TRBJ2-1; abundance: many; d_gene: TRBD1; v_gene: TRBV23-1
CDR3nt: TGCAGTGCTACCGATAAACAGGGGGCTAACTATGGCTACACCTTC; CDR3aa: CSATDKQGANYGYTF; len: 15; j_gene: TRBJ1-2; abundance: many; d_gene: TRBD1; v_gene: TRBV20-1
CDR3nt: TGTGCCAGCAGTCCCAGTCGGACTAGCGGGAGACCGGACAATGAGCAGTTCTTC; CDR3aa: CASSPSRTSGRPDNEQFF; len: 18; j_gene: TRBJ2-1; abundance: many; d_gene: TRBD2; v_gene: TRBV27
CDR3nt: TGTGCCAGCAGCCCCCTCGGGGGATCGGGCACTGAAGCTTTCTTT; CDR3aa: CASSPLGGSGTEAFF; len: 15; j_gene: TRBJ1-1; abundance: many; d_gene: -; v_gene: TRBV7-9
CDR3nt: TGTGCCAGCAGCTTGGAAGCGGGAGTTCTTTATTCAATTGATGAGCAGTTCTTC; CDR3aa: CASSLEAGVLYSIDEQFF; len: 18; j_gene: TRBJ2-1; abundance: many; d_gene: TRBD2; v_gene: TRBV5-4
CDR3nt: TGCAGTGTTCTGGGGGAGGGAGTTGAAAAACTGTTTTTT; CDR3aa: CSVLGEGVEKLFF; len: 13; j_gene: TRBJ1-4; abundance: -; d_gene: -; v_gene: TRBV20-1
CDR3nt: TGTGCCATCAGTGAAAGGGGAAATGAGCAGTTCTTC; CDR3aa: CAISERGNEQFF; len: 12; j_gene: TRBJ2-1; abundance: many; d_gene: -; v_gene: TRBV10-3
CDR3nt: TGCAGAGGGAGGCGCGGGGGGGGCAATGAGCAGTTCTTC; CDR3aa: CRGRRGGGNEQFF; len: 13; j_gene: TRBJ2-1; abundance: many; d_gene: TRBD2; v_gene: TRBV20-1
CDR3nt: TGTGCCAGTAGTACCCAGGGGGCGCCCGGGGAGCTGTTTTTT; CDR3aa: CASSTQGAPGELFF; len: 14; j_gene: TRBJ2-2; abundance: many; d_gene: TRBD1; v_gene: TRBV19
CDR3nt: TGCAGTGCTAGGAGCAGAGGTTTGCGGGAGGGCCGTGAGCAGTTCTTC; CDR3aa: CSARSRGLREGREQFF; len: 16; j_gene: TRBJ2-1; abundance: many; d_gene: TRBD2; v_gene: TRBV20-1
CDR3nt: TGTGCCAGCAGCAGGGGGGCTAGCGGGATATATGAGCAGTTCTTC; CDR3aa: CASSRGASGIYEQFF; len: 15; j_gene: TRBJ2-1; abundance: many; d_gene: TRBD2; v_gene: TRBV7-3
CDR3nt: TGCAGCGTTGAGGTTGGGACTAGCGGGATGGATACGCAGTATTTT; CDR3aa: CSVEVGTSGMDTQYF; len: 15; j_gene: TRBJ2-3; abundance: many; d_gene: TRBD2; v_gene: TRBV29-1
CDR3nt: TGTGCCAGCAGTTCGTCGGTACAAGAGACCCAGTACTTC; CDR3aa: CASSSSVQETQYF; len: 13; j_gene: TRBJ2-5; abundance: many; d_gene: -; v_gene: TRBV27